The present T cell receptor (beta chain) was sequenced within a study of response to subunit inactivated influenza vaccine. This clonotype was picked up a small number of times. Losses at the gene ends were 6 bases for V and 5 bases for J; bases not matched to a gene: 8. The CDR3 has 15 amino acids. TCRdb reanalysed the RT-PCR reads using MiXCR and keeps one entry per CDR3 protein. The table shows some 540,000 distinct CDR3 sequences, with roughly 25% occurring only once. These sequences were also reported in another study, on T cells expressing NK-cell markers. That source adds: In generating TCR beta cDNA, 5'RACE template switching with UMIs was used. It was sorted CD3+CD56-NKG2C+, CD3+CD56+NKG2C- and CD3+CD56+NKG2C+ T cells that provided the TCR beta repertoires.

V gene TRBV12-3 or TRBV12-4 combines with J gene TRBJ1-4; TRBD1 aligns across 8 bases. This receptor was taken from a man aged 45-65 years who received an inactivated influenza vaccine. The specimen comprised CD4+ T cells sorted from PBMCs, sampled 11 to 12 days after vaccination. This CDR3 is CASSKGQGRNEKLFF. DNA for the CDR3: TGTGCCAGCAGCAAAGGACAGGGAAGGAATGAAAAACTGTTTTTT.